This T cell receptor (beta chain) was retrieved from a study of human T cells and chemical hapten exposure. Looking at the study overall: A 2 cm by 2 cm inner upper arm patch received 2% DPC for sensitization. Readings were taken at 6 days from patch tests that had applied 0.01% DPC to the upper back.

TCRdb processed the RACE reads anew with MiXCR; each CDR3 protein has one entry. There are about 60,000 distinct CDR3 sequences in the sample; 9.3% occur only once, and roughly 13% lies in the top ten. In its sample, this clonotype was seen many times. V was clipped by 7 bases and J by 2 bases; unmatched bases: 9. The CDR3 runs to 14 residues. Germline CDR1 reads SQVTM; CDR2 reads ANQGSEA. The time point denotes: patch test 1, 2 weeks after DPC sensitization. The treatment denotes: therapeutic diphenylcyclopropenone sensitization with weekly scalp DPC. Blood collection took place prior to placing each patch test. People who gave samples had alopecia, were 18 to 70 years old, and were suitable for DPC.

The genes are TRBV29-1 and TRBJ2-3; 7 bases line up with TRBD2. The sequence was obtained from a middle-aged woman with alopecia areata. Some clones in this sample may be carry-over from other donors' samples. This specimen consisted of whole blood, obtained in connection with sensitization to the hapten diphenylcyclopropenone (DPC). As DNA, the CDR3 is TGCAGCGCAAGGACCGCGGGGGACACAGATACGCAGTATTTT. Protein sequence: CSARTAGDTDTQYF.